This TCR beta chain was recorded in a study of CD8+CD57+ T cells in acquired aplastic anemia. For the study at large: Sorted CD4+ and CD8+ cells yielded DNA averaging around 3.2 ug. Where healthy donors were concerned, CD4+ cells averaged about 10 million reads. General study points: Overlap between patients and controls comprised some 31 CD8+ CDR3 sequences.

Trimming removed 1 base from V and 7 bases from J, with 14 bases in between. CDR3 length: 14 residues. Germline V gene sequence: CDR1 MGHRA, CDR2 YSYEKL. The table lists this clonotype with many counts. The antigen remains unidentified. The study profiled TCR beta VDJ and CDR3 using genomic DNA as template. TCRdb called the reads again in MiXCR, with one record for every CDR3 protein. The profile shows about 130,000 distinct CDR3 sequences, around 48% of them singletons. The TCR originated in a human donor in good health, serving as a control. Sequencing used sorted CD4+, CD8+, or CD8+CD57+ T cells (not recorded which) from PBMCs. V usage is TRBV4-1 and J usage is TRBJ2-7; TRBD1 is a possible D gene (6 bases). The CDR3 loop reads CASSQVDRAWEQYF. The CDR3 DNA follows: TGCGCCAGCAGCCAAGTGGACAGAGCTTGGGAGCAGTACTTC.